This T cell receptor (beta chain) comes out of a study of T cells in localized non-small cell lung cancer. J was trimmed by 3 bases and V by 6 bases; bases with no gene match: 7. The V gene's germline CDR1 is MNHEY and CDR2 SVGAGI. CDR3 length: 15 residues. TCRdb's table, derived via immunoSEQ multiplex PCR, lists solely in-frame clones and lacks some. The sample carries approximately 11,000 clones, 70% to 75% recorded once. The material was peripheral blood, obtained before any cancer treatment. The TCR was taken from a male donor at least 60 years old with stage I lung adenocarcinoma. The chain joins TRBV6-5 to TRBJ1-5; 8 nucleotides match TRBD1. CDR3 sequence (DNA): TGTGCCAGCAGGCGAGGACAGGGCCCCAATCAGCCCCAGCATTTT. Translating it yields CASRRGQGPNQPQHF.